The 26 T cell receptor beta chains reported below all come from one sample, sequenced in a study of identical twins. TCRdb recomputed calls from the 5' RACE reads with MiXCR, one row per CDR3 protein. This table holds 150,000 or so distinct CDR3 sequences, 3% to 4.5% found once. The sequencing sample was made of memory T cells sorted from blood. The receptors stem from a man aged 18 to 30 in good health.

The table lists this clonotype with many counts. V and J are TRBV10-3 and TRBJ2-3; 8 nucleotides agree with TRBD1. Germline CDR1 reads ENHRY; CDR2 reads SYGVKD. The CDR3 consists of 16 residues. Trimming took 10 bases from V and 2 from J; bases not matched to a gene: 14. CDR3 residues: CATMVFRTGNTDTQYF. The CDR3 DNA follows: TGTGCCACCATGGTTTTTCGGACAGGGAACACAGATACGCAGTATTTT.

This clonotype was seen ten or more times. CDR3 in DNA: TGTGCCAGCAGCTCACGACCGATCGATACGCAGTATTTT. This sequence encodes CASSSRPIDTQYF. This chain links TRBV11-2 with TRBJ2-3; no definite D call. This CDR3 comprises 13 residues. The germline CDR1 and CDR2 sequences are SGHAT and FQNNGV. Trimming removed 4 bases from V and 6 bases from J, with 11 bases in between.

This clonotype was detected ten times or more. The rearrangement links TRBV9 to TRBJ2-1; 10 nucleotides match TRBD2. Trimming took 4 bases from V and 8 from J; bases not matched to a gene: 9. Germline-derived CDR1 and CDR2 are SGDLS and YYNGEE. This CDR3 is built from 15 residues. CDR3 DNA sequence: TGTGCCAGCAGCCCCGCAGCGGGAGGGCCGGATGAGCAGTTCTTC. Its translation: CASSPAAGGPDEQFF. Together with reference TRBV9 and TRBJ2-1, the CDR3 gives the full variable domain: DSGVTQTPKHLITATGQRVTLRCSPRSGDLSVYWYQQSLDQGLQFLIQYYNGEERAKGNILERFSAQQFPDLHSELNLSSLELGDSALYFCASSPAAGGPDEQFFGPGTRLTVL.

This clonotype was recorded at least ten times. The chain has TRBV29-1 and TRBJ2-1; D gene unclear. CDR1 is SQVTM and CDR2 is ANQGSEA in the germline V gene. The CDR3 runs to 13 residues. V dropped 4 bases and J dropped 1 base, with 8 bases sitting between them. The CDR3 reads CSVGLRSYNEQFF. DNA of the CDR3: TGCAGCGTTGGACTCCGATCCTACAATGAGCAGTTCTTC.

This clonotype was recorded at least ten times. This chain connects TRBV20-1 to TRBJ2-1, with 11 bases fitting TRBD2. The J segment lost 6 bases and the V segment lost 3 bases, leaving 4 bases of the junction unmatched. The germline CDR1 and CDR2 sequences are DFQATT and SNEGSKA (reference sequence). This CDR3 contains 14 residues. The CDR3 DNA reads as TGCAGTGCTAGGGGACTAGCGGAATTCAATGAGCAGTTCTTC. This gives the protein CSARGLAEFNEQFF.

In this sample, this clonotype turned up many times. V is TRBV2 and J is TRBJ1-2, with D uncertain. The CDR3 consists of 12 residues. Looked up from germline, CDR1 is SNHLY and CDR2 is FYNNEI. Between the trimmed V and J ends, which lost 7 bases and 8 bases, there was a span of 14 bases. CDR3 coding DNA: TGTGCCAGCATTGGGGTCGCGGGAGGCTACACCTTC. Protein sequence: CASIGVAGGYTF.

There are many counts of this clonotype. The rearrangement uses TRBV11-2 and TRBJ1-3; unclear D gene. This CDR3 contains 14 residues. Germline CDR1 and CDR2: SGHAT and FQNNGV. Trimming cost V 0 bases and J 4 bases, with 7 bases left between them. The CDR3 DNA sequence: TGTGCCAGCAGCTTAGACAAAACCGGAAACACCATATATTTT. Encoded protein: CASSLDKTGNTIYF.

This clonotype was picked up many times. CDR3 coding DNA: TGCGCCAGCAGCTTCAACTCGGACAGAAACTATGGCTACACCTTC. It encodes CASSFNSDRNYGYTF. The chain recombines TRBV5-1 with TRBJ1-2, with D perhaps TRBD1 (6 bases). With 2 bases removed from V and 2 bases from J, the gap between germline ends came to 13 bases. Per germline, CDR1 SGHRS and CDR2 YFSETQ. The CDR3 length is 15 residues.

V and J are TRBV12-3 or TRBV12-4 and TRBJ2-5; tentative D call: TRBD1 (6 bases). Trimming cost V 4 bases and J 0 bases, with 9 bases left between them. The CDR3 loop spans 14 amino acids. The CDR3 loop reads CASSSGHYQETQYF. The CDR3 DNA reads TGTGCCAGCAGTTCGGGACACTACCAAGAGACCCAGTACTTC.

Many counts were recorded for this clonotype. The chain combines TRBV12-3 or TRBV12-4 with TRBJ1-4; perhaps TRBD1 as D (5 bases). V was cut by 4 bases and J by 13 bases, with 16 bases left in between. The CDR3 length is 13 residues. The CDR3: CASSWEGPGGLFF. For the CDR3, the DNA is TGTGCCAGCAGTTGGGAGGGTCCGGGGGGACTGTTTTTT.

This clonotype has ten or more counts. This chain's CDR3 is CASSAPGTGAYGYTF. As DNA, the CDR3 is TGTGCCAGCAGTGCCCCCGGGACAGGGGCCTATGGCTACACCTTC. The rearrangement joins TRBV25-1 to TRBJ1-2; the match to TRBD1 covers 10 bases. The J segment lost 4 bases and the V segment lost 4 bases, leaving 6 bases of the junction unmatched. This CDR3 has 15 residues. Germline loops: CDR1 MGHDK, CDR2 SYGVNS.

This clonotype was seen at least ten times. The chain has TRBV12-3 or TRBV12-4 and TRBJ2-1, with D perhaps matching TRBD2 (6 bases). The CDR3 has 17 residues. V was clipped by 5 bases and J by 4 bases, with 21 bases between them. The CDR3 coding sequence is TGTGCCAGCAGTCTCGCACCGGGACTCTCAACTTACAATGAGCAGTTCTTC. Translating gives CASSLAPGLSTYNEQFF.

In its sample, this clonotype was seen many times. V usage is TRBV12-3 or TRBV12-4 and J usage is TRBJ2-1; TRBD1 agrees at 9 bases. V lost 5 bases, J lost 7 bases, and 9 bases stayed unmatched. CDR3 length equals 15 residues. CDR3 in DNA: TGTGCCAGCAGTCGTGGGACAGGGTCATTAAATGAGCAGTTCTTC. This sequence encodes CASSRGTGSLNEQFF.

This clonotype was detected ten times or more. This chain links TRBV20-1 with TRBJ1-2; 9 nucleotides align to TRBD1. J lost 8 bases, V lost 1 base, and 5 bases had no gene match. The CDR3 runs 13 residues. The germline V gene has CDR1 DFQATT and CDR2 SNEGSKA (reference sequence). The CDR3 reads CSARAHRGRGYTF. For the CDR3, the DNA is TGCAGTGCTAGAGCGCACAGGGGGCGCGGCTACACCTTC.

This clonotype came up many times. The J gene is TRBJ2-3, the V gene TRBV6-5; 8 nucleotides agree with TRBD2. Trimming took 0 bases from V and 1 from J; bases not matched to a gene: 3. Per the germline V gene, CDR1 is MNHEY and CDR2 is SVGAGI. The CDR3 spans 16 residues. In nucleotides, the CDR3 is TGTGCCAGCAGTTACTCGATGCGGGAGGGCACAGATACGCAGTATTTT. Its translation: CASSYSMREGTDTQYF.

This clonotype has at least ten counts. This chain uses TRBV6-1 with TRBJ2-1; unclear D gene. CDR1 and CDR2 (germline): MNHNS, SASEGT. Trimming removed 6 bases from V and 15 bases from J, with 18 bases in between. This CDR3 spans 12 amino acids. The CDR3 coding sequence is TGTGCCAGCAGCGAAAGGATCGGGTGTCCGTTCTTC. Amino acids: CASSERIGCPFF.

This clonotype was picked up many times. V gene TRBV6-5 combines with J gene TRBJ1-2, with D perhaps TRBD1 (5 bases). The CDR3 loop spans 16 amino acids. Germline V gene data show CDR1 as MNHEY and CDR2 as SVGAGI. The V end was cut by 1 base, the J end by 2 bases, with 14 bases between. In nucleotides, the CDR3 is TGTGCCAGCAGTTACTACTTTAATGGGGGGAACTATGGCTACACCTTC. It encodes CASSYYFNGGNYGYTF.

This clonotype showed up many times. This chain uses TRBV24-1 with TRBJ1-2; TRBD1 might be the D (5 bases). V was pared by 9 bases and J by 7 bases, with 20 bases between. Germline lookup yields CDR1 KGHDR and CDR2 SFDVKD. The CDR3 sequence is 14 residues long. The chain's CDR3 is CATSGGDPRRGYTF. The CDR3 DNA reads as TGTGCCACCTCCGGGGGAGACCCGCGGCGTGGCTACACCTTC.

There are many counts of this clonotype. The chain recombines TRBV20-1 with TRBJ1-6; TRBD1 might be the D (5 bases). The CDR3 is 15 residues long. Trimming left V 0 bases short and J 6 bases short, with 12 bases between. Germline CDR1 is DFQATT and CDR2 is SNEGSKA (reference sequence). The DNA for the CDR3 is TGCAGTGCTAGAGATACACAGGTTTCTAATTCACCCCTCCACTTT. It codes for CSARDTQVSNSPLHF.

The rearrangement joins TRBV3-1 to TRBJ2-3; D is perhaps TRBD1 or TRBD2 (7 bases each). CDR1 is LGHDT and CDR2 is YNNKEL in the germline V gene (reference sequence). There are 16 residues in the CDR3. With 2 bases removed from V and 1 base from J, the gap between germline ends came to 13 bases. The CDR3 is CASSQYGRGRTDTQYF. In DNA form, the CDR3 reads TGTGCCAGCAGCCAATATGGGAGGGGGCGCACAGATACGCAGTATTTT.

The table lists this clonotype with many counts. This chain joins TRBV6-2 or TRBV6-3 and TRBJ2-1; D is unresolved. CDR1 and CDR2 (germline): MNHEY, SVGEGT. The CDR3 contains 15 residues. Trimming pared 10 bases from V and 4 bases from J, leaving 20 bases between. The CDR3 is CATHDRSRNYNEQFF. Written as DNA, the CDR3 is TGTGCCACCCATGACCGGAGTCGGAATTACAATGAGCAGTTCTTC.

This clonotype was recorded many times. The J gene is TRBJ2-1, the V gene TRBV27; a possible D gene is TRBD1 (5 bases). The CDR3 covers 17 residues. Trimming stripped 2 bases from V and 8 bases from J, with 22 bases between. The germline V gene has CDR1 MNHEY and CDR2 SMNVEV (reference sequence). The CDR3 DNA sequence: TGTGCCAGCAGTTTAAGGGTGGGAACAGGCCCTCGGGATGAGCAGTTCTTC. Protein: CASSLRVGTGPRDEQFF.

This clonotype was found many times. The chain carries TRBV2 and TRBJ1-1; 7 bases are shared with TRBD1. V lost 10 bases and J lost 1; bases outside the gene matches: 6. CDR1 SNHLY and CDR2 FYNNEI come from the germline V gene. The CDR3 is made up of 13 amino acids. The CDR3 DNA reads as TGTGCCACTAGGGACAGAAGGAACACTGAAGCTTTCTTT. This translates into CATRDRRNTEAFF.

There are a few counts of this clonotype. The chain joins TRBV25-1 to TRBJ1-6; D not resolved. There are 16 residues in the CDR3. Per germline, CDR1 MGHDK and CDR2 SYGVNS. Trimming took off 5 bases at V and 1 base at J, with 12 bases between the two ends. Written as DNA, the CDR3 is TGTGCCAGCAGTCCACAAGGAGGGTCCTATAATTCACCCCTCCACTTT. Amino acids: CASSPQGGSYNSPLHF.

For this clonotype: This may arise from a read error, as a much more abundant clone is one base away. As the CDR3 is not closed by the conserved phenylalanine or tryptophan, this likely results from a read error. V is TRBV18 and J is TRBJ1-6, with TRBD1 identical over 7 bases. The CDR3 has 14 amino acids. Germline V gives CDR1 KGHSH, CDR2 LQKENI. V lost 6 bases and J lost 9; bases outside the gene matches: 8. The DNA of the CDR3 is TGTGCCAGCTCCCCAGCAGAGGGGGCTTCACCCCTCCACTGT. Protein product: CASSPAEGASPLHC.

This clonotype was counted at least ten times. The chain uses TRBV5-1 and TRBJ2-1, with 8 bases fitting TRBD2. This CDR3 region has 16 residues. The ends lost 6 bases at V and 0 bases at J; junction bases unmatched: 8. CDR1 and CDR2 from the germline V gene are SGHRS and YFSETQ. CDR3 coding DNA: TGCGCCAGCACTCCCTCGGGGGGGAGCTCCTACAATGAGCAGTTCTTC. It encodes CASTPSGGSSYNEQFF.